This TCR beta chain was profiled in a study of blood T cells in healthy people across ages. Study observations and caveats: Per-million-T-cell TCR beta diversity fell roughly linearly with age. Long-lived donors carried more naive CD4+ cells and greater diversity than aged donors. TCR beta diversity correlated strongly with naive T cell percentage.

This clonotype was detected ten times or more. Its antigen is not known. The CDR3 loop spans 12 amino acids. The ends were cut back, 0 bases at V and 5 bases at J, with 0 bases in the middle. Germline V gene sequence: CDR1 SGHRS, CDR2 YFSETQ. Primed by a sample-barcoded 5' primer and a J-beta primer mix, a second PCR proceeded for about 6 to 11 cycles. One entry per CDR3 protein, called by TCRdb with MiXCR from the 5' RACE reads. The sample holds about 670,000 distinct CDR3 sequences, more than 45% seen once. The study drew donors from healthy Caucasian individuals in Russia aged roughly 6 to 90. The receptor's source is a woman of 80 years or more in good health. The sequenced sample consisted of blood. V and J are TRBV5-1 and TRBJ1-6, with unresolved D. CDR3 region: CASSLDNSPLHF. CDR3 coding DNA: TGCGCCAGCAGCTTGGATAATTCACCCCTCCACTTT.